Listed here are 10 T cell receptor beta chains from one sample, sequenced in a study of T-cell memory formation after mild COVID-19. TCRdb re-called the 5' RACE reads with MiXCR, one entry per CDR3 protein. The profile shows 380,000 or so distinct CDR3 sequences, roughly an eighth of them singletons. Source material: PBMCs or a T cell subset sorted from them (not recorded which). The receptors here all came from a man in his late teens or twenties who had mild COVID-19 (a few samples of this study predate the infection). Cell type and time point are not known.

This clonotype was observed a few times. The CDR3 DNA sequence: TGTGCCAGCAGCTTCGTGAACACTGAAGCTTTCTTT. Protein product: CASSFVNTEAFF. The chain uses TRBV7-9 and TRBJ1-1; D remains unclear. V was trimmed by 3 bases and J by 0 bases, leaving 2 bases between them. This CDR3 has 12 residues. Looked up from germline, CDR1 is SEHNR and CDR2 is FQNEAQ (reference sequence).

This clonotype turned up a few times. V gene TRBV5-4 combines with J gene TRBJ2-7; TRBD1 matches at 7 bases. Germline CDR1 SGHNT, CDR2 YYREEE (reference sequence). CDR3 size: 13 residues. V lost 5 bases and J lost 11; bases outside the gene matches: 13. CDR3 nucleotide sequence: TGTGCCAGCAGGATGCCCGGGACAGAACTTGAGTACTTC. This sequence encodes CASRMPGTELEYF.

The DNA for the CDR3 is TGCGCCAGCAGCTTGGAGGGACTAGCGGGGCCTCGACCCTACAATGAGCAGTTCTTC. Its protein product is CASSLEGLAGPRPYNEQFF. The gene calls are TRBV5-1 and TRBJ2-1; TRBD2 agrees at 13 bases. The CDR3 contains 19 residues. V gave up 0 bases and J gave up 2 bases; unmatched junction bases: 8. Germline V gene data show CDR1 as SGHRS and CDR2 as YFSETQ.

This chain connects TRBV29-1 to TRBJ1-1; D not resolved. V was cut by 5 bases and J by 0 bases, with 13 bases left in between. This CDR3 is built from 14 residues. Germline assignment: CDR1 SQVTM and CDR2 ANQGSEA. Here the CDR3 DNA reads TGCAGCGTTTCTGTACCAGACCTGAACACTGAAGCTTTCTTT. Protein: CSVSVPDLNTEAFF.

CDR3 region: CATSRDEVGDREAFF. The CDR3 DNA follows: TGTGCCACCAGCAGAGATGAAGTGGGGGACAGGGAAGCTTTCTTT. The chain carries TRBV15 and TRBJ1-1; the match to TRBD1 covers 8 bases. This CDR3 contains 15 residues. V was clipped by 0 bases and J by 8 bases; unmatched bases: 8. The germline CDR1 and CDR2 sequences are LNHNV and YYDKDF (reference sequence). Filled out from reference TRBV15 and TRBJ1-1, the complete variable domain reads DAMVIQNPRYQVTQFGKPVTLSCSQTLNHNVMYWYQQKSSQAPKLLFHYYDKDFNNEADTPDNFQSRRPNTSFCFLDIRSPGLGDTAMYLCATSRDEVGDREAFFGQGTRLTVV.

There are many counts of this clonotype. The chain uses TRBV5-1 and TRBJ1-4; 7 bases fit TRBD1. Trimming cost V 4 bases and J 6 bases; bases outside gene matches: 6. There are 14 residues in the CDR3. CDR1 SGHRS and CDR2 YFSETQ come from the germline V gene. In nucleotides, the CDR3 is TGCGCCAGCAGCATAAAAGGGACAGATGAAAAACTGTTTTTT. It codes for CASSIKGTDEKLFF.

This clonotype has only a few counts. The chain links TRBV6-2 or TRBV6-3 to TRBJ2-5; D remains ambiguous. Trimming took off 7 bases at V and 4 bases at J, with 10 bases between the two ends. CDR1 and CDR2 (germline): MNHEY, SVGEGT. The CDR3 consists of 12 residues. CDR3 coding DNA: TGTGCCAGCACGCCTGGGGTAGAGACCCAGTACTTC. This gives the protein CASTPGVETQYF.

This clonotype was counted a few times. The rearrangement links TRBV20-1 to TRBJ1-5, with a weak D call TRBD1 (6 bases). Trimming cost V 1 base and J 2 bases, with 21 bases left between them. The CDR3 covers 18 residues. Germline CDR1 reads DFQATT; CDR2 reads SNEGSKA (reference sequence). CDR3 residues: CSARGRGWTNLGNQPQHF. The CDR3 DNA reads TGCAGTGCTAGAGGCAGGGGCTGGACCAATTTGGGCAATCAGCCCCAGCATTTT.

In its sample, this clonotype was seen a few times. The rearrangement joins TRBV29-1 to TRBJ2-2, with D perhaps TRBD1 or TRBD2 (5 bases each). From germline, CDR1 is SQVTM and CDR2 ANQGSEA. CDR3 length: 11 amino acids. The V end was cut by 7 bases, the J end by 7 bases, with 10 bases between. This CDR3 is CSGVGDGELFF. The CDR3 nucleotides are TGCAGCGGGGTGGGGGACGGGGAGCTGTTTTTT.

The V and J genes are TRBV5-1 and TRBJ1-3; D possibly corresponds to TRBD1 (6 bases). V was pared by 2 bases and J by 1 base, with 10 bases between. The CDR3 runs 15 residues. Germline assignment: CDR1 SGHRS and CDR2 YFSETQ. The CDR3 region is CASSLQGYSGNTIYF. CDR3 in DNA: TGCGCCAGCAGCTTACAGGGATATTCTGGAAACACCATATATTTT.